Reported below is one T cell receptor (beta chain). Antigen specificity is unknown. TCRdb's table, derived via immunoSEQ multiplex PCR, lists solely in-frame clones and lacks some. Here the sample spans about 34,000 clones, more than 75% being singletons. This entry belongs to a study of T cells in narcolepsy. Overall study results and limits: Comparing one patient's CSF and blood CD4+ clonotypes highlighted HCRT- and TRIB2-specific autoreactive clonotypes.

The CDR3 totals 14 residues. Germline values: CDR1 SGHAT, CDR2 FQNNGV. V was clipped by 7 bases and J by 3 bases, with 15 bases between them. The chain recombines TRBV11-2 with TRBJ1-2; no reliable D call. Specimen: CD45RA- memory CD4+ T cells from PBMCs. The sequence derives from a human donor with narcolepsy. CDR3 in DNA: TGTGCCAGCACCCCCAGCGGCTCTTACTATGGCTACACCTTC. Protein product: CASTPSGSYYGYTF.